This is a list of T cell receptor beta chains from one sample in a study of long-term antiretroviral therapy in people with HIV. Profiled with immunoSEQ multiplex PCR; TCRdb holds only in-frame clones, not every one. Among under 20,000 clones listed, roughly 80% were seen once. The sequencing here drew on unsorted PBMCs, taken 2.1 to 2.2 years before starting antiretroviral therapy. The receptors shown here come from a young man with HIV. Both conserved end residues are part of each CDR3. Each record gives: CDR3 protein, CDR3 DNA, J gene, D gene, clone size, V gene. The D gene is left open where the match is weak. For some rows the clone size is stated as once, few or many, or as a class when expanded; others skip it.

CDR3 protein: CAFTRNTEAFF; CDR3 DNA: TGTGCCTTTACGAGAAACACTGAAGCTTTCTTT; J gene: TRBJ1-1; D gene: -; clone size: -; V gene: TRBV30
CDR3 protein: CASSLGMGGAGANVLTF; CDR3 DNA: TGTGCCAGCAGCTTAGGGATGGGGGGCGCTGGGGCCAACGTCCTGACTTTC; J gene: TRBJ2-6; D gene: -; clone size: -; V gene: TRBV11-1
CDR3 protein: CASSLFRSTNEKLFF; CDR3 DNA: TGTGCCAGCAGCCTATTCCGGTCAACTAATGAAAAACTGTTTTTT; J gene: TRBJ1-4; D gene: -; clone size: -; V gene: TRBV27
CDR3 protein: CASSSPGPALYEQYF; CDR3 DNA: TGTGCCAGCAGCTCCCCGGGTCCCGCCCTCTACGAGCAGTACTTC; J gene: TRBJ2-7; D gene: -; clone size: -; V gene: TRBV11-2
CDR3 protein: CASSEPGVGNQPQHF; CDR3 DNA: TGTGCCAGCAGTGAACCAGGGGTGGGCAATCAGCCCCAGCATTTT; J gene: TRBJ1-5; D gene: -; clone size: -; V gene: TRBV2
CDR3 protein: CASSFGARVTDTQYF; CDR3 DNA: TGTGCCAGCAGCTTCGGAGCGAGAGTCACAGATACGCAGTATTTT; J gene: TRBJ2-3; D gene: -; clone size: -; V gene: TRBV7-8
CDR3 protein: CASSLVVETQYF; CDR3 DNA: TGCGCCAGCAGCTTGGTCGTTGAGACCCAGTACTTC; J gene: TRBJ2-5; D gene: -; clone size: once; V gene: TRBV5-1
CDR3 protein: CASHGQAVRGVGHNEQFF; CDR3 DNA: TGTGCCAGCCACGGCCAAGCTGTGCGGGGAGTAGGACACAATGAGCAGTTCTTC; J gene: TRBJ2-1; D gene: -; clone size: -; V gene: TRBV27
CDR3 protein: CASTEFLGGHTDTQYF; CDR3 DNA: TGTGCCAGCACCGAATTCCTTGGGGGGCACACAGATACGCAGTATTTT; J gene: TRBJ2-3; D gene: -; clone size: -; V gene: TRBV5-4
CDR3 protein: CASSPTLAGANEQFF; CDR3 DNA: TGTGCCAGCAGCCCCACACTAGCGGGAGCGAATGAGCAGTTCTTC; J gene: TRBJ2-1; D gene: TRBD2; clone size: -; V gene: TRBV13
CDR3 protein: CASSDYLDLNQPQHF; CDR3 DNA: TGTGCCAGCAGTGATTATCTGGATCTCAATCAGCCCCAGCATTTT; J gene: TRBJ1-5; D gene: -; clone size: -; V gene: TRBV2
CDR3 protein: CASSLAQFSTDTQYF; CDR3 DNA: TGTGCCAGCAGCTTAGCCCAATTTAGCACAGATACGCAGTATTTT; J gene: TRBJ2-3; D gene: -; clone size: -; V gene: TRBV11-2
CDR3 protein: CASSLAVGPGLHNEQFF; CDR3 DNA: TGTGCCAGCAGCTTGGCTGTCGGGCCAGGACTACACAATGAGCAGTTCTTC; J gene: TRBJ2-1; D gene: -; clone size: -; V gene: TRBV5-4
CDR3 protein: CASSDTGQEVPFF; CDR3 DNA: TGTGCCAGCAGCGATACCGGACAGGAGGTTCCGTTCTTC; J gene: TRBJ2-1; D gene: TRBD1; clone size: -; V gene: TRBV7-9
CDR3 protein: CASSNREHEQYF; CDR3 DNA: TGTGCCAGCAGTAACCGGGAACACGAGCAGTACTTC; J gene: TRBJ2-7; D gene: -; clone size: -; V gene: TRBV27
CDR3 protein: CASGVGVETQYF; CDR3 DNA: TGTGCCAGTGGTGTGGGAGTGGAGACCCAGTACTTC; J gene: TRBJ2-5; D gene: -; clone size: few; V gene: TRBV19
CDR3 protein: CASREIAGGQGTDTQYF; CDR3 DNA: TGTGCCAGCAGGGAAATAGCGGGGGGGCAAGGCACAGATACGCAGTATTTT; J gene: TRBJ2-3; D gene: TRBD2; clone size: -; V gene: TRBV2
CDR3 protein: CASSFFGDTEAFF; CDR3 DNA: TGTGCCAGCAGTTTTTTTGGAGACACTGAAGCTTTCTTT; J gene: TRBJ1-1; D gene: -; clone size: -; V gene: TRBV27
CDR3 protein: CASSYPGYPEQFF; CDR3 DNA: TGTGCCAGCAGTTACCCAGGTTACCCCGAGCAGTTCTTC; J gene: TRBJ2-1; D gene: -; clone size: -; V gene: TRBV6-5
CDR3 protein: CASSEGDNQPQHF; CDR3 DNA: TGTGCCAGTAGTGAAGGAGACAATCAGCCCCAGCATTTT; J gene: TRBJ1-5; D gene: -; clone size: -; V gene: TRBV19
CDR3 protein: CASSLDLVSNQPQHF; CDR3 DNA: TGTGCCAGCAGCTTAGATCTGGTGAGCAATCAGCCCCAGCATTTT; J gene: TRBJ1-5; D gene: -; clone size: few; V gene: TRBV7-8
CDR3 protein: CASGLEGLAVNEQFF; CDR3 DNA: TGTGCTAGTGGTTTGGAGGGACTAGCGGTGAATGAGCAGTTCTTC; J gene: TRBJ2-1; D gene: TRBD2; clone size: -; V gene: TRBV12-5